This T cell receptor (beta chain) originates from a study of STAT5B mutations in CD4+ large granular lymphocyte leukemia. Overall study results and limits: TRBV06-family usage was enriched in top patient clones (8/27) versus controls (2/35). Data were not HLA-matched across samples.

The CDR3 consists of 11 residues. The V end lost 6 bases, the J end lost 13 bases, and 16 bases lay between the germline ends. Germline V gene data show CDR1 as DFQATT and CDR2 as SNEGSKA (reference sequence). Concerning this clone: Antigen unknown.

Data came from immunoSEQ multiplex PCR; TCRdb stores just in-frame clones and leaves some out. The sample has over 25,000 clones; 72% are singletons. The V gene is TRBV20-1, the J gene TRBJ2-1; tentative D call: TRBD2 (7 bases). The sequenced material came from CD4+ T cells from blood buffy coats. This sequence originates from a human donor in good health. The CDR3 protein is CSAVRGGQQFF. The CDR3 region has the DNA TGCAGTGCCGTAAGGGGGGGGCAACAGTTCTTC.